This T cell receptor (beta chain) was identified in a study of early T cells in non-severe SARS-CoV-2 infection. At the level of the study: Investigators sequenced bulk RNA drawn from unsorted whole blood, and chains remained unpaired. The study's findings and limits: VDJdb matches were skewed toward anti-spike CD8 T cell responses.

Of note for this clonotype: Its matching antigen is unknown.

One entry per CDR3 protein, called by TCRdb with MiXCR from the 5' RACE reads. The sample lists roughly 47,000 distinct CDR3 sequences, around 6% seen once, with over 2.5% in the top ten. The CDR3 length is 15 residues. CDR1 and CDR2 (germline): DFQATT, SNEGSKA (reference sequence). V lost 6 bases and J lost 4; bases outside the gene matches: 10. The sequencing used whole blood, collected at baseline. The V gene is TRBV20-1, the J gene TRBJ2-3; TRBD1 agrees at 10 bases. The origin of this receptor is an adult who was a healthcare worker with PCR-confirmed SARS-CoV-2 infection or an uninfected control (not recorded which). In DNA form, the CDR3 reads TGCAGTGCGGGGGGGGACAGGGGACCCGCAGATACGCAGTATTTT. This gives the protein CSAGGDRGPADTQYF.